This T cell receptor beta chain comes out of a study of blood T cell repertoires in COVID-19. The overall study: Sample material is recorded as cDNA or gDNA derived from T cells, B-cell-depleted T cells, or PBMCs.

Study processing details: Reference gene primer amplification yielded estimated nucleated cell counts. Sequenced by immunoSEQ multiplex PCR; TCRdb stores in-frame clones only, minus some. V and J calls and clone size follow that table, whereas D and trimming were derived from the DNA. The repertoire includes some 100,000 clones, roughly 80% of them detected once, and 16% sits in the top ten. This clone was recorded a few times. The V and J ends lost 7 bases and 2 bases respectively, with 8 bases between them. This CDR3 region has 12 residues. Germline V CDR1 and CDR2: MDHEN, SYDVKM. This receptor was identified in a human donor in a cohort sampled during active COVID-19. Sequenced: peripheral blood. This chain links TRBV28 with TRBJ1-1; no firm D call. The CDR3, as DNA: TGTGCCAGCATTGAGCAAAACACTGAAGCTTTCTTT. Protein sequence: CASIEQNTEAFF.